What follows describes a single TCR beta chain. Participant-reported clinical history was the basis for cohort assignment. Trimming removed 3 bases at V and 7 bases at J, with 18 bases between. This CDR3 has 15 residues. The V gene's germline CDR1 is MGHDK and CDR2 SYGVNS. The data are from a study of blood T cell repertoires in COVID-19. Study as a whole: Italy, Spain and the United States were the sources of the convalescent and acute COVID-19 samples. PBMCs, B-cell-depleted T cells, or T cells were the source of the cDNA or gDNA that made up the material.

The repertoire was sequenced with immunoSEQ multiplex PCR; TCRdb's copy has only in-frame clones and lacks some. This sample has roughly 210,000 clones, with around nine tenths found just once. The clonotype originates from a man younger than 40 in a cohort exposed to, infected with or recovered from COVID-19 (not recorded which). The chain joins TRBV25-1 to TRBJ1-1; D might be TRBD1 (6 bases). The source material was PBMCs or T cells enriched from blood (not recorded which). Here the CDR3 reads CASSDPSTGPLEAFF. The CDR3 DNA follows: TGTGCCAGCAGTGATCCCTCGACAGGCCCCCTTGAAGCTTTCTTT.